The 17 T cell receptor beta chains in this list originate from one sample, sequenced in a study of early T cells in non-severe SARS-CoV-2 infection. TCRdb re-called the 5' RACE reads with MiXCR, one entry per CDR3 protein. The data show some 71,000 distinct CDR3 sequences, roughly an eighth seen once. The source material was whole blood. The receptor set was obtained from an adult who was a healthcare worker with PCR-confirmed SARS-CoV-2 infection or an uninfected control (not recorded which).

This clonotype was counted many times. The chain links TRBV28 to TRBJ2-6; no reliable D call. Germline lookup yields CDR1 MDHEN and CDR2 SYDVKM. CDR3 length: 18 residues. The V end was cut by 5 bases, the J end by 0 bases, with 17 bases between. CDR3 in DNA: TGTGCCAGCAGTCTATTTCGAGAAGGTGACTCTGGGGCCAACGTCCTGACTTTC. Its translation: CASSLFREGDSGANVLTF. The variable domain in full, completed from reference TRBV28 and TRBJ2-6, reads DVKVTQSSRYLVKRTGEKVFLECVQDMDHENMFWYRQDPGLGLRLIYFSYDVKMKEKGDIPEGYSVSREKKERFSLILESASTNQTSMYLCASSLFREGDSGANVLTFGAGSRLTVL.

This clonotype was found a few times. The V gene is TRBV5-1, the J gene TRBJ2-7, with no clear D. The CDR3 has 14 residues. V was cut by 4 bases and J by 4 bases, with 15 bases left in between. The germline V gene has CDR1 SGHRS and CDR2 YFSETQ. The CDR3 spells CASSPGTPRYEQYF. DNA for the CDR3: TGCGCCAGCAGCCCGGGCACTCCACGATACGAGCAGTACTTC.

This clonotype has at least ten counts. V usage is TRBV7-6 and J usage is TRBJ2-3; D is uncertain. Germline CDR1 SGHVS, CDR2 FNYEAQ. V was cut by 1 base and J by 1 base, with 6 bases left in between. CDR3 length: 14 amino acids. In DNA, the CDR3 is TGTGCCAGCAGCTTAGGACTGGGCACAGATACGCAGTATTTT. Its translation is CASSLGLGTDTQYF.

This clonotype was counted a few times. The chain carries TRBV4-2 and TRBJ2-2, with 7 bases fitting TRBD1. The germline gives CDR1 LGHNA, CDR2 YNFKEQ. This CDR3 spans 16 amino acids. V shed 3 bases and J 0 bases; nucleotides not matched to a gene: 4. The CDR3 DNA is TGTGCCAGCAGCCAGGGGACAGCGGCGAACACCGGGGAGCTGTTTTTT. Amino acids: CASSQGTAANTGELFF.

This clonotype was found a few times. The chain uses TRBV15 and TRBJ1-4; tentative D call: TRBD1 (5 bases). V was pared by 5 bases and J by 8 bases, with 18 bases between. The CDR3 loop spans 15 amino acids. In germline, CDR1 is LNHNV, CDR2 YYDKDF (reference sequence). CDR3 amino acids: CATSSPGRLEEKLFF. The CDR3 coding sequence is TGTGCCACCAGCTCCCCGGGACGGCTCGAAGAAAAACTGTTTTTT.

This clonotype has only a few counts. CDR3 DNA: TGCAGCGTCGTTTGGGACAGTCCAGGAAACACCATATATTTT. Translation: CSVVWDSPGNTIYF. The V gene is TRBV29-1, the J gene TRBJ1-3; TRBD1 matches 7 bases. Looked up from germline, CDR1 is SQVTM and CDR2 is ANQGSEA. Losses at the gene ends were 6 bases for V and 4 bases for J; bases not matched to a gene: 9. The CDR3 spans 14 residues.

This chain links TRBV27 with TRBJ2-7, with 9 bases lining up with TRBD2. The V gene end was trimmed by 3 bases and the J gene end by 0 bases; junction bases not matched to a gene: 3. The CDR3 runs 15 residues. Per the germline V gene, CDR1 is MNHEY and CDR2 is SMNVEV (reference sequence). CDR3 loop: CASSFGGGASYEQYF. CDR3 DNA sequence: TGTGCCAGCAGTTTTGGCGGGGGGGCCTCCTACGAGCAGTACTTC.

The chain is built from TRBV7-3 and TRBJ1-1; D ambiguous. V was pared by 7 bases and J by 1 base, with 10 bases between. The CDR3 extends over 13 amino acids. The germline V gene has CDR1 SGHTA and CDR2 FQGTGA. The CDR3 DNA reads as TGTGCCAGCAAGACTGGGTGGAACACTGAAGCTTTCTTT. It is translated as CASKTGWNTEAFF. The entire variable domain, with the rest obtained from reference TRBV7-3 and TRBJ1-1, is as follows: GAGVSQTPSNKVTEKGKYVELRCDPISGHTALYWYRQSLGQGPEFLIYFQGTGAADDSGLPNDRFFAVRPEGSVSTLKIQRTERGDSAVYLCASKTGWNTEAFFGQGTRLTVV.

The chain is built from TRBV29-1 and TRBJ2-3; no clear D. In germline, CDR1 is SQVTM, CDR2 ANQGSEA. The CDR3 is 14 amino acids. V dropped 1 base and J dropped 2 bases, with 10 bases sitting between them. The CDR3 DNA is TGCAGCGTTGAAGGCCTCCCACCCACAGATACGCAGTATTTT. Its protein product is CSVEGLPPTDTQYF.

There are a few counts of this clonotype. The chain links TRBV6-5 to TRBJ2-1, with D uncertain. This CDR3 contains 13 residues. Trimming stripped 8 bases from V and 7 bases from J, with 15 bases between. Germline V gene data show CDR1 as MNHEY and CDR2 as SVGAGI. As DNA, the CDR3 is TGTGCCAGCCGCCCCCAGTCTTTTAATGAGCAGTTCTTC. Translation gives CASRPQSFNEQFF.

The chain is built from TRBV3-1 and TRBJ1-5; D unclear. V lost 1 base and J lost 3, with 10 bases in between. This CDR3 region has 15 residues. Germline lookup yields CDR1 LGHDT and CDR2 YNNKEL (reference sequence). The CDR3 is CASSQGRSPNQPQHF. Here the CDR3 DNA reads TGTGCCAGCAGCCAAGGCCGAAGCCCCAATCAGCCCCAGCATTTT. Drawing the rest from reference TRBV3-1 and TRBJ1-5, the complete variable domain is DTAVSQTPKYLVTQMGNDKSIKCEQNLGHDTMYWYKQDSKKFLKIMFSYNNKELIINETVPNRFSPKSPDKAHLNLHINSLELGDSAVYFCASSQGRSPNQPQHFGDGTRLSIL.

The chain combines TRBV9 with TRBJ2-1; D gene unclear. Trimming stripped 0 bases from V and 9 bases from J, with 13 bases between. In germline, CDR1 is SGDLS, CDR2 YYNGEE. The CDR3 loop spans 14 amino acids. The CDR3 coding sequence is TGTGCCAGCAGCGTAGGGGGTAGCTACGGTGAGCAGTTCTTC. It translates to CASSVGGSYGEQFF.

This clonotype was observed a few times. The chain couples TRBV7-2 to TRBJ2-1; 8 bases line up with TRBD1. Germline V gives CDR1 SGHTA, CDR2 FQGNSA. The J segment lost 6 bases and the V segment lost 3 bases, leaving 1 base of the junction unmatched. CDR3 size: 13 residues. This CDR3 reads CASSLDRVNEQFF. CDR3 DNA: TGTGCCAGCAGCTTGGACAGGGTCAATGAGCAGTTCTTC.

This clonotype occurred a few times. V usage is TRBV3-1 and J usage is TRBJ2-2; D possibly corresponds to TRBD2 (5 bases). CDR3 length: 15 amino acids. V was shortened by 5 bases and J by 3 bases, with 13 bases between the two germline ends. Germline CDR1 is LGHDT and CDR2 is YNNKEL (reference sequence). CDR3: CASSAGILDTGELFF. The CDR3 bases are TGTGCCAGCAGCGCCGGGATTCTGGACACCGGGGAGCTGTTTTTT.

The rearrangement uses TRBV5-1 and TRBJ2-5; D unresolved. V shed 0 bases and J shed 0 bases, with 6 bases lying between them. From germline, CDR1 is SGHRS and CDR2 YFSETQ. The CDR3 has 14 amino acids. In DNA form, the CDR3 reads TGCGCCAGCAGCTTGGCCGGCAACCAAGAGACCCAGTACTTC. Encoded protein: CASSLAGNQETQYF.

J is TRBJ2-5 and V is TRBV29-1; 11 bases match TRBD1. V dropped 1 base and J dropped 4; count of bases not matched to a gene: 2. This CDR3 spans 14 amino acids. Germline lookup yields CDR1 SQVTM and CDR2 ANQGSEA. The CDR3 is CSVEVGTGGETQYF. CDR3 nucleotide sequence: TGCAGCGTTGAAGTAGGGACAGGGGGAGAGACCCAGTACTTC.

This clonotype was detected many times. V gene TRBV28 combines with J gene TRBJ1-2; D is unclear. CDR1 and CDR2 from the germline V gene are MDHEN and SYDVKM. The germline V and J ends were trimmed by 7 bases and 2 bases, with 8 bases remaining between them. The CDR3 is 12 residues long. CDR3 loop: CASTQFNYGYTF. In DNA form, the CDR3 reads TGTGCCAGCACTCAATTCAACTATGGCTACACCTTC.